These T cell receptor beta chains were read from a single sample in a study of T cells after somatic rescue of genetic block. Sequenced by immunoSEQ multiplex PCR; TCRdb stores in-frame clones only, minus some. The data show about 15,000 clones, about 70% seen once. Sequenced input: peripheral blood mononuclear cells (PBMCs). The receptors come from a man younger than 35. Each CDR3 is given with its conserved first and last residue. D genes are given only for firm matches. Size values are once, few and many counts, or a class for expanded clones, and some rows have none.

v_gene	d_gene	abundance	j_gene	CDR3nt	CDR3aa
TRBV6-6	.	once	TRBJ2-1	TGTGCCAGCAGGGCCTTAGCTGCTACCTACAATGAGCAGTTCTTC	CASRALAATYNEQFF
TRBV27	.	.	TRBJ2-2	TGTGCCAGCAGTTTATATTATCAGGGGAACACCGGGGAGCTGTTTTTT	CASSLYYQGNTGELFF
TRBV10-1	.	.	TRBJ1-1	TGCGCCAGCAGTGAGTCGCCAGGCCAGAGGGAAGCTTTCTTT	CASSESPGQREAFF
TRBV7-3	TRBD1	.	TRBJ2-1	TGTGCCAGCAGCCTTAGGGGACAGTCTGCCTCCTACAATGAGCAGTTCTTC	CASSLRGQSASYNEQFF
TRBV19	.	.	TRBJ2-7	TGTGCCAGTAGTATAGGGGGTAGCTACTACGAGCAGTACTTC	CASSIGGSYYEQYF
TRBV6-5	.	.	TRBJ1-2	TGTGCCAGCAGTTACTCCAGGGTATATGGCTACACCTTC	CASSYSRVYGYTF
TRBV2	.	few	TRBJ2-7	TGTGCCAGCAGTGAAATGCTGACTGAGACCTACGAGCAGTACTTC	CASSEMLTETYEQYF
TRBV4-2	.	.	TRBJ1-3	TGTGCCAGCAGCCAAGATGCGGCAGCTGGAAACACCATATATTTT	CASSQDAAAGNTIYF
TRBV9	.	.	TRBJ1-4	TGTGCCAGCAGCCAGACTGGCAATGAAAAACTGTTTTTT	CASSQTGNEKLFF
TRBV9	.	few	TRBJ2-7	TGTGCCAGCAGCCTCTCGGGGGGCATAGGGTACTACGAGCAGTACTTC	CASSLSGGIGYYEQYF
TRBV7-8	TRBD1	.	TRBJ2-6	TGTGCCAGCAGCTTGCTTCCCAGGGGGCGCGGATCCGGGGCCAACGTCCTGACTTTC	CASSLLPRGRGSGANVLTF
TRBV18	.	.	TRBJ2-3	TGTGCCAGCTCACCACCCCGGGTTGAGACAGATACGCAGTATTTT	CASSPPRVETDTQYF
TRBV27	TRBD2	.	TRBJ2-1	TGTGCCAGCAGTTTCCTTGTGACTAGCGGGAGTCTGGGAAATGAGCAGTTCTTC	CASSFLVTSGSLGNEQFF
TRBV6-5	.	once	TRBJ1-6	TGTGCCAGCAGGGATGGTAAGCTGAGTACACCCCTCCACTTT	CASRDGKLSTPLHF
TRBV5-1	TRBD2	.	TRBJ2-3	TGCGCCAGCAGCTTGGGGGGACTAGCGGGGCCAGATACGCAGTATTTT	CASSLGGLAGPDTQYF
TRBV11-2	TRBD2	.	TRBJ2-5	TGTGCCAGCAGCTTTCTAGCGGGAGTCCAAGAGACCCAGTACTTC	CASSFLAGVQETQYF
TRBV28	TRBD1	.	TRBJ1-1	TGTGCCAGCAGTCCCTGGGGGACGGGACAGGGGGGTCTGGGGGCTTTCTTT	CASSPWGTGQGGLGAFF
TRBV7-2	.	.	TRBJ2-2	TGTGCCAGCAGCTTGGCCGGGGAGCTGTTTTTT	CASSLAGELFF
TRBV5-6	.	.	TRBJ1-1	TGTGCCAGCAGCACAAAGGGACCGTACACTGAAGCTTTCTTT	CASSTKGPYTEAFF
TRBV11-3	TRBD1	.	TRBJ2-7	TGTGCCAGCAGCTTTGACAGGGGTTCCTCCTACGAGCAGTACTTC	CASSFDRGSSYEQYF
TRBV4-1	.	.	TRBJ2-1	TGCGCCAGCAGCCAAGATTACAGCCATCCCTTGAATGAGCAGTTCTTC	CASSQDYSHPLNEQFF
TRBV28	.	.	TRBJ2-6	TGTGCCAGCAGTTTATTTGGCAGCCTCTCTGGGGCCAACGTCCTGACTTTC	CASSLFGSLSGANVLTF
TRBV27	.	few	TRBJ2-2	TGTGCCAGCAGTTCCTTAGGGCACTTGAACACCGGGGAGCTGTTTTTT	CASSSLGHLNTGELFF
TRBV23-1	.	.	TRBJ2-6	TGCGCCAGCAGTCAATCGGCCCCTGGGTCACGAGAGGAGGCCAACGTCCTGACTTTC	CASSQSAPGSREEANVLTF
TRBV11-3	TRBD1	.	TRBJ2-2	TGTGCCAGCAGCTTACAGGGGGCGCGGGGCACCGGGGAGCTGTTTTTT	CASSLQGARGTGELFF
TRBV5-8	TRBD2	.	TRBJ2-5	TGTGCCAGCAGTTTACTAGCGGGGCAAGAGACCCAGTACTTC	CASSLLAGQETQYF
TRBV6-6	.	.	TRBJ2-3	TGTGCCAGCAGTTATGCAGGGGCTAGGGGCACAGATACGCAGTATTTT	CASSYAGARGTDTQYF
TRBV19	.	few	TRBJ2-7	TGTGCCAGTAGTCCGCGGGACTCCTACGAGCAGTACTTC	CASSPRDSYEQYF
TRBV7-3	TRBD1	few	TRBJ1-1	TGTGCCAGCAGCTTGACAGGGAGGACTGAAGCTTTCTTT	CASSLTGRTEAFF
TRBV7-9	.	.	TRBJ2-3	TGTGCCAGCAGCTTACAAGATACGCAGTATTTT	CASSLQDTQYF
TRBV5-4	.	.	TRBJ2-3	TGTGCCAGCAGCTTGGATTGGGCAGGATTAAACACAGATACGCAGTATTTT	CASSLDWAGLNTDTQYF
TRBV7-2	.	.	TRBJ2-7	TGTGCCAGCAGCTTAAGTTGGCTCCATAGCGAGCAGTACTTC	CASSLSWLHSEQYF
TRBV29-1	TRBD1	.	TRBJ1-2	TGCAGCGTCCCCGACAGGGCAGTCGACTATGGCTACACCTTC	CSVPDRAVDYGYTF
TRBV4-1	.	.	TRBJ2-7	TGCGCCAGCAGCCAAGGAGACGTAGCCTACGAGCAGTACTTC	CASSQGDVAYEQYF
TRBV2	.	.	TRBJ2-7	TGTGCCAGCAGTGACCGCATCTACGAGCAGTACTTC	CASSDRIYEQYF
TRBV27	TRBD2	.	TRBJ2-1	TGTGCCAGCAGTGTCCTTAGCGGGAGATACAATGAGCAGTTCTTC	CASSVLSGRYNEQFF
TRBV28	TRBD1	.	TRBJ2-7	TGTGCCAGCAGTTCGATTAGGGACAGAAGCTACGAGCAGTACTTC	CASSSIRDRSYEQYF
TRBV7-3	.	.	TRBJ2-7	TGTGCCAGCAGCCTACCCCACAGTGGGCAGTACTTC	CASSLPHSGQYF
TRBV28	.	.	TRBJ2-7	TGTGCCAGCAGTTTATATCCCGGACCTTTCCTGGGATACGAGCAGTACTTC	CASSLYPGPFLGYEQYF
TRBV28	.	.	TRBJ1-1	TGTGCCAGCAGTTTAAGTCTGTCGGACACTGAAGCTTTCTTT	CASSLSLSDTEAFF
TRBV9	.	once	TRBJ1-6	TGTGCCAGCAGCGTAGAGCTCTATAATTCACCCCTCCACTTT	CASSVELYNSPLHF
TRBV29-1	.	.	TRBJ2-2	TGCAGCGTGTGGGGGCCGGGGACCGACGGGGAGCTGTTTTTT	CSVWGPGTDGELFF
TRBV7-9	.	.	TRBJ1-1	TGTGCCAGCAGCTTTGCCATGAACACTGAAGCTTTCTTT	CASSFAMNTEAFF